The 21 T cell receptor beta chains reported below all come from one sample, sequenced in a study of regulatory and conventional T cells in RAG deficiency. TCRdb's table, derived via immunoSEQ multiplex PCR, lists solely in-frame clones and lacks some. The sample holds just under 9,500 clones; around 90% are singletons and the top ten take about 1.2%. Blood CD4+ CD25-high CD127-low regulatory T cells supplied the genomic DNA template. These data were also filed under a second study, of regulatory T cells. From that second work: Primers: 52 TRBV forward and 13 TRBJ reverse.

The sequenced sample consisted of Tregs sorted from blood. All receptors derive from a human donor in good health.

This clone was seen only once. The genes are TRBV6-1 and TRBJ2-6, with 9 positions matching TRBD1. Germline-derived CDR1 and CDR2 are MNHNS and SASEGT. Unmatched junction bases numbered 3, after V lost 3 bases and J lost 0 bases. The CDR3 has 17 residues. The CDR3 sequence: CASSDGTGISGANVLTF. CDR3 coding DNA: TGTGCCAGCAGTGACGGGACAGGGATCTCTGGGGCCAACGTCCTGACTTTC.

CDR3 amino acids: CASSPGVYNEQFF. DNA for the CDR3: TGTGCCAGCAGCCCGGGGGTCTACAATGAGCAGTTCTTC. The chain has TRBV9 and TRBJ2-1; maybe TRBD2 (6 bases). Trimming left V 4 bases short and J 3 bases short, with 8 bases between. Germline CDR1 is SGDLS and CDR2 is YYNGEE. The CDR3 consists of 13 residues. Complete variable domain (other parts from reference TRBV9 and TRBJ2-1): DSGVTQTPKHLITATGQRVTLRCSPRSGDLSVYWYQQSLDQGLQFLIQYYNGEERAKGNILERFSAQQFPDLHSELNLSSLELGDSALYFCASSPGVYNEQFFGPGTRLTVL.

This chain uses TRBV11-2 with TRBJ1-4, with 8 bases lining up with TRBD1. Losses at the gene ends were 1 base for V and 11 bases for J; bases not matched to a gene: 6. Germline V gene sequence: CDR1 SGHAT, CDR2 FQNNGV. The CDR3 runs 14 residues. CDR3 region: CASSLAGGARKLFF. CDR3 coding DNA: TGTGCCAGCAGCTTAGCAGGGGGCGCGAGGAAACTGTTTTTT. The whole variable domain, filled in from reference TRBV11-2 and TRBJ1-4, reads EAGVAQSPRYKIIEKRQSVAFWCNPISGHATLYWYQQILGQGPKLLIQFQNNGVVDDSQLPKDRFSAERLKGVDSTLKIQPAKLEDSAVYLCASSLAGGARKLFFGSGTQLSVL.

The genes are TRBV6-1 and TRBJ2-7, with D unclear. Trimming took 6 bases from V and 3 from J, leaving 9 bases between them. The CDR3 is 12 amino acids. CDR1 MNHNS and CDR2 SASEGT come from the germline V gene. The CDR3 nucleotides read TGTGCCAGCAGCTCCCGGTACTACGAGCAGTACTTC. Translation gives CASSSRYYEQYF.

The chain has TRBV7-6 and TRBJ2-2; 9 nucleotides line up with TRBD1. CDR1 SGHVS and CDR2 FNYEAQ come from the germline V gene. V lost 5 bases, J lost 3 bases, and 7 bases stayed unmatched. The CDR3 extends over 16 amino acids. CDR3 coding DNA: TGTGCCAGCAGCCCAATGAGGACAGGGGACACCGGGGAGCTGTTTTTT. Translation gives CASSPMRTGDTGELFF.

The genes are TRBV18 and TRBJ2-7, with 8 bases that match TRBD1. The CDR3 totals 14 residues. J was trimmed by 6 bases and V by 3 bases; bases with no gene match: 7. CDR1 KGHSH and CDR2 LQKENI come from the germline V gene. In DNA, the CDR3 is TGTGCCAGCTCACCGGAGACAGGGGTCGGCGAGCAGTACTTC. It yields the protein CASSPETGVGEQYF.

The rearrangement uses TRBV19 and TRBJ2-1; unclear D gene. The CDR3 sequence is 12 residues long. Germline CDR1 reads LNHDA; CDR2 reads SQIVND (reference sequence). V lost 0 bases and J 7 bases, leaving 4 bases between the germline ends. DNA for the CDR3: TGTGCCAGTAGTATAGACTTAAATGAGCAGTTCTTC. Its translation is CASSIDLNEQFF. Full variable domain (missing parts from reference TRBV19 and TRBJ2-1): DGGITQSPKYLFRKEGQNVTLSCEQNLNHDAMYWYRQDPGQGLRLIYYSQIVNDFQKGDIAEGYSVSREKKESFPLTVTSAQKNPTAFYLCASSIDLNEQFFGPGTRLTVL.

The genes are TRBV6-1 and TRBJ2-1; 8 positions agree with TRBD2. Germline values: CDR1 MNHNS, CDR2 SASEGT. The CDR3 runs to 14 residues. The ends lost 10 bases at V and 7 bases at J; junction bases unmatched: 12. CDR3 sequence: CATQRERDRNEQFF. DNA for the CDR3: TGTGCCACACAGCGGGAGCGGGACCGGAATGAGCAGTTCTTC.

This chain links TRBV13 with TRBJ1-1, with 8 bases identical to TRBD1. The germline V gene encodes CDR1 PRHDT and CDR2 FYEKMQ (reference sequence). The CDR3 extends over 18 amino acids. Trimming at V came to 1 base and at J to 0 bases, leaving 10 bases not matched to a gene. CDR3 in amino acids: CASSLEGRGQGLNTEAFF. The CDR3 bases are TGTGCCAGCAGCTTAGAAGGCAGGGGGCAGGGCCTGAACACTGAAGCTTTCTTT.

The chain uses TRBV5-5 and TRBJ1-2; 8 positions agree with TRBD1. The CDR3 has 13 amino acids. Per germline, CDR1 SGHKS and CDR2 YYEKEE (reference sequence). V lost 4 bases, J lost 6 bases, and 5 bases stayed unmatched. CDR3 amino acids: CASSQGALNGYTF. The CDR3, as DNA: TGTGCCAGCAGCCAGGGGGCTTTAAATGGCTACACCTTC.

The chain carries TRBV6-5 and TRBJ1-1; D ambiguous. V shed 2 bases and J shed 0 bases, with 10 bases lying between them. The V gene's germline CDR1 is MNHEY and CDR2 SVGAGI. This CDR3 has 15 residues. The CDR3 spells CASSYGGIMNTEAFF. CDR3 nucleotide sequence: TGTGCCAGCAGTTACGGTGGGATTATGAACACTGAAGCTTTCTTT.

The chain is built from TRBV5-5 and TRBJ1-1, with TRBD1 identical over 8 bases. The germline gives CDR1 SGHKS, CDR2 YYEKEE (reference sequence). V dropped 5 bases and J dropped 1; count of bases not matched to a gene: 10. The CDR3 is 16 amino acids. CDR3 bases: TGTGCCAGCAGTTCCTTCAGGGGGCGTACGAACACTGAAGCTTTCTTT. Its protein product is CASSSFRGRTNTEAFF.

The V call is TRBV6-1, the J call TRBJ2-7; possibly TRBD2 for D (5 bases). The CDR3 totals 15 residues. CDR1 and CDR2 (germline): MNHNS, SASEGT. V was shortened by 1 base and J by 3 bases, with 13 bases between the two germline ends. Written as DNA, the CDR3 is TGTGCCAGCAGTGAAGGGGCAGGAGGATTCTACGAGCAGTACTTC. This gives the protein CASSEGAGGFYEQYF.

The count of this clone is one. The chain employs TRBV7-6 and TRBJ1-2; 8 positions match TRBD1. The germline V gene has CDR1 SGHVS and CDR2 FNYEAQ. Trimming removed 4 bases from V and 2 bases from J; junction bases left unmatched: 21. CDR3 size: 20 residues. Here the CDR3 DNA reads TGTGCCAGCAGCTCTGGAACACGGGGGGCTGAGCGGACAGGGAACTATGGCTACACCTTC. Residues: CASSSGTRGAERTGNYGYTF.

The chain joins TRBV6-1 to TRBJ2-3; 9 bases match TRBD2. Germline trimming cut 3 bases from V and 6 bases from J; bases unmatched to any gene: 7. This CDR3 region has 15 residues. Germline lookup yields CDR1 MNHNS and CDR2 SASEGT. CDR3 loop: CASSEGSGGQDTQYF. CDR3 in DNA: TGTGCCAGCAGTGAGGGCAGCGGGGGGCAGGATACGCAGTATTTT.

The V call is TRBV18, the J call TRBJ2-3; D uncertain. This CDR3 comprises 14 residues. V was shortened by 2 bases and J by 4 bases, with 10 bases between the two germline ends. CDR1 and CDR2 (germline): KGHSH, LQKENI. The CDR3 protein is CASSPSLTPDTQYF. The CDR3 region has the DNA TGTGCCAGCTCACCATCCCTGACCCCAGATACGCAGTATTTT.

V usage is TRBV30 and J usage is TRBJ1-2, with D tentatively TRBD1 (5 bases). V lost 3 bases to trimming and J lost 2 bases, with 25 bases between them. CDR1 and CDR2 from the germline V gene are GTSNPN and SVGIG (reference sequence). The CDR3 has 18 amino acids. In DNA form, the CDR3 reads TGTGCCTGGAGCGTGAGTCAGGGACGGAAAGGGGCCAACTATGGCTACACCTTC. Translated: CAWSVSQGRKGANYGYTF. Full variable domain (outside the CDR3, taken from reference TRBV30 and TRBJ1-2): SQTIHQWPATLVQPVGSPLSLECTVEGTSNPNLYWYRQAAGRGLQLLFYSVGIGQISSEVPQNLSASRPQDRQFILSSKKLLLSDSGFYLCAWSVSQGRKGANYGYTFGSGTRLTVV.

The rearrangement links TRBV9 to TRBJ2-3, with a weak D call TRBD1 (6 bases). In germline, CDR1 is SGDLS, CDR2 YYNGEE. The CDR3 extends over 16 amino acids. Trimming removed 4 bases at V and 0 bases at J, with 15 bases between. Here the CDR3 DNA reads TGTGCCAGCAGCCCTCGGACAGTCCGAAGCACAGATACGCAGTATTTT. Its protein is CASSPRTVRSTDTQYF.

The rearrangement joins TRBV7-9 to TRBJ2-1; 9 bases align to TRBD2. This CDR3 has 17 residues. The junction had 7 bases not matched to a gene; V was cut back by 0 bases and J by 4 bases. Germline lookup yields CDR1 SEHNR and CDR2 FQNEAQ (reference sequence). The CDR3 DNA is TGTGCCAGCAGCTTAGCGCGGGTAGCGGGAGCATACAATGAGCAGTTCTTC. Translation: CASSLARVAGAYNEQFF.

Of note for this clone: A junction end diverges from the germline sequence, so it may reflect a read error. Other DNA sequences in this sample translate to the same CDR3. The chain is built from TRBV5-1 and TRBJ1-1, with D uncertain. The germline V gene has CDR1 SGHRS and CDR2 YFSETQ. CDR3 length: 14 residues. This CDR3 reads CASSLLVGGGEAFF. Here the CDR3 DNA reads TGCGCCAGCAGCTTGCTTGTGGGAGGAGGTGAAGCCTTCTTT.

The chain employs TRBV19 and TRBJ1-1, with D unresolved. CDR3 length equals 19 residues. Germline values: CDR1 LNHDA, CDR2 SQIVND (reference sequence). V dropped 6 bases and J dropped 3 bases, with 29 bases sitting between them. In nucleotides, the CDR3 is TGTGCCAGTAGCCTAAACCCGTTCCGTTTGTCCAAAGGGTACACTGAAGCTTTCTTT. Protein: CASSLNPFRLSKGYTEAFF.